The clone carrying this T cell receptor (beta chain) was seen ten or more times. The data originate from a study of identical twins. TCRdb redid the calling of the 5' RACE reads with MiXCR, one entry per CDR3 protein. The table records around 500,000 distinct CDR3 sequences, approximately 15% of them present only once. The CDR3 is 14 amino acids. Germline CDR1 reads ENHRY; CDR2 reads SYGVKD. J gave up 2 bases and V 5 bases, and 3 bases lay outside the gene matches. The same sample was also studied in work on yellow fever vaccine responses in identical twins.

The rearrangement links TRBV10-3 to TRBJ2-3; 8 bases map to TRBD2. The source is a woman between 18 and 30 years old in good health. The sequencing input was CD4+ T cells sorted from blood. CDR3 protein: CAISRAGDTDTQYF. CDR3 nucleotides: TGTGCCATCAGTAGAGCGGGGGACACAGATACGCAGTATTTT.